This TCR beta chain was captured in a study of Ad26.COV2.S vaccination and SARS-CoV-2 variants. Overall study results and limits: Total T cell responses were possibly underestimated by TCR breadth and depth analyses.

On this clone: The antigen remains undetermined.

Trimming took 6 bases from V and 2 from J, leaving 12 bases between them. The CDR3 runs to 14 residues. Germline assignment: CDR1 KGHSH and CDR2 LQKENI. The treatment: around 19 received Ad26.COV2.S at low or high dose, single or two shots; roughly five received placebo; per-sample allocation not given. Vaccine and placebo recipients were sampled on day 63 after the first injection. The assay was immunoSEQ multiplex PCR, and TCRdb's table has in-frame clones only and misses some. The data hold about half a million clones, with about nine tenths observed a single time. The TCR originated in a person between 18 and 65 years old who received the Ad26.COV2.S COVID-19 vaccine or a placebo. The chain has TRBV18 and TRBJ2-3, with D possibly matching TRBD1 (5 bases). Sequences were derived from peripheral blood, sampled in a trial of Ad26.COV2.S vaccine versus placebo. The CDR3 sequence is CASSPMGLTDTQYF. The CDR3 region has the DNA TGTGCCAGCTCCCCCATGGGGCTCACAGATACGCAGTATTTT.